This entry lists 32 T cell receptor beta chains sequenced from one sample in a study of cytomegalovirus exposure and HLA in healthy donors. PCR used 60 Vbeta primers and 13 Jbeta primers. Method: immunoSEQ multiplex PCR; TCRdb's copy keeps in-frame clones and lacks some. This sample has 130,000 to 150,000 clones, with 75% to 80% found just once. Sequenced input: PBMCs. These receptors came from a man between 40 and 49 years old in good health and CMV-seropositive.

V gene TRBV5-4 combines with J gene TRBJ2-7, with D perhaps matching TRBD1 (6 bases). The CDR3 totals 15 residues. V was clipped by 6 bases and J by 2 bases, with 18 bases between them. Germline V lookup: CDR1 SGHNT, CDR2 YYREEE (reference sequence). The CDR3 is CASTMSETGAYEQYF. DNA of the CDR3: TGTGCCAGCACCATGAGTGAGACAGGAGCCTACGAGCAGTACTTC.

The chain recombines TRBV19 with TRBJ2-1; TRBD2 matches 10 bases. The CDR3 loop spans 17 amino acids. The V segment lost 3 bases and the J segment 1 base; nucleotides outside the gene matches: 6. The germline CDR1 and CDR2 sequences are LNHDA and SQIVND (reference sequence). As DNA, the CDR3 is TGTGCCAGTAGTATTACGGCTAGCGGGAGATCCTACAATGAGCAGTTCTTC. This codes for CASSITASGRSYNEQFF.

The J gene is TRBJ2-7, the V gene TRBV7-2, with D unclear. V was shortened by 5 bases and J by 3 bases, with 14 bases between the two germline ends. Germline loops: CDR1 SGHTA, CDR2 FQGNSA. There are 14 residues in the CDR3. The CDR3 is CASSPGSARYEQYF. The DNA of the CDR3 is TGTGCCAGCAGCCCCGGGTCGGCCCGCTACGAGCAGTACTTC.

This clone came up a few times. J is TRBJ1-5 and V is TRBV7-2; 8 bases align to TRBD1. Germline V gives CDR1 SGHTA, CDR2 FQGNSA. Trimming removed 4 bases from V and 0 bases from J; junction bases left unmatched: 2. This CDR3 is 15 amino acids long. CDR3 in amino acids: CASSSQGASNQPQHF. The CDR3, as DNA: TGTGCCAGCAGCTCCCAGGGGGCTAGCAATCAGCCCCAGCATTTT.

This chain links TRBV11-2 with TRBJ1-2; D unresolved. The germline V gene encodes CDR1 SGHAT and CDR2 FQNNGV. Trimming cost V 1 base and J 2 bases, with 8 bases left between them. The CDR3 contains 14 residues. The CDR3 reads CASSLGGRNYGYTF. Written as DNA, the CDR3 is TGTGCCAGCAGCTTAGGTGGCAGGAACTATGGCTACACCTTC.

This clone was observed once. Compared with germline, one end of the junction differs, possibly owing to a read error. CDR3 DNA sequence: TGTTCCAGCAGCCCCCAGGGAGGGGACACTGAAGCTTTCTTT. Encoded protein: CSSSPQGGDTEAFF. The chain combines TRBV7-9 with TRBJ1-1, with D possibly matching TRBD1 (5 bases). This CDR3 spans 14 amino acids. From germline, CDR1 is SEHNR and CDR2 FQNEAQ (reference sequence).

The rearrangement joins TRBV29-1 to TRBJ2-7; the D gene is possibly TRBD1 (6 bases). The length of the CDR3 is 13 residues. V lost 2 bases and J lost 2, with 10 bases in between. The germline gives CDR1 SQVTM, CDR2 ANQGSEA. CDR3 loop: CSVEQGIPYEQYF. Here the CDR3 DNA reads TGCAGCGTTGAACAGGGGATCCCCTACGAGCAGTACTTC.

The chain links TRBV11-1 to TRBJ1-6, with 9 positions matching TRBD1. This CDR3 is built from 19 residues. CDR1 and CDR2 (germline): SGHAT, FQDESV (reference sequence). After removal of 3 bases from V and 7 bases from J, the junction contained 16 bases not matched to a gene. CDR3 loop: CASSFNPPGQGDINSPLHF. The CDR3 coding sequence is TGTGCCAGCAGCTTCAATCCCCCGGGACAGGGTGATATCAATTCACCCCTCCACTTT.

V and J are TRBV7-9 and TRBJ1-6; TRBD1 matches at 9 bases. The CDR3 covers 16 residues. Germline CDR1 reads SEHNR; CDR2 reads FQNEAQ (reference sequence). After removal of 5 bases from V and 3 bases from J, the junction contained 5 bases not matched to a gene. In DNA form, the CDR3 reads TGTGCCAGCAGCCGGGGACAGGGATTCTATAATTCACCCCTCCACTTT. Translated: CASSRGQGFYNSPLHF.

The genes are TRBV7-6 and TRBJ1-2, with D possibly being TRBD1 (6 bases). Germline CDR1 and CDR2: SGHVS and FNYEAQ. CDR3 length equals 15 residues. Trimming took off 5 bases at V and 7 bases at J, with 20 bases between the two ends. The CDR3 loop reads CASSRSPGLGGGYTF. DNA for the CDR3: TGTGCCAGCAGCCGATCCCCGGGATTAGGGGGTGGCTACACCTTC.

The chain recombines TRBV6-1 with TRBJ1-5, with 7 bases identical to TRBD1. V gave up 6 bases and J gave up 6 bases; unmatched junction bases: 11. This CDR3 region has 15 residues. The germline gives CDR1 MNHNS, CDR2 SASEGT. The CDR3 DNA reads TGTGCCAGCAGAGAGACAGGGTTTAATGGTCAGCCCCAGCATTTT. Translation gives CASRETGFNGQPQHF.

V is TRBV7-8 and J is TRBJ2-1; TRBD2 aligns across 13 bases. This CDR3 region has 17 residues. V trimming: 0 bases; J trimming: 8 bases; junction bases outside the gene matches: 7. CDR1 and CDR2 from the germline V gene are SGHVS and FQNEAQ. The CDR3 is CASSLAGGTSGIYEQFF. In DNA, the CDR3 is TGTGCCAGCAGCTTAGCTGGTGGGACTAGCGGGATCTATGAGCAGTTCTTC.

This chain uses TRBV28 with TRBJ1-4, with D perhaps TRBD1 (5 bases). V lost 6 bases and J 5 bases, leaving 19 bases between the germline ends. Germline V CDR1 and CDR2: MDHEN, SYDVKM. CDR3 length: 16 amino acids. The CDR3 DNA reads TGTGCCAGCAGCTTTCCGGAAGCAGGGAAGAATGAAAAACTGTTTTTT. Translated, it gives CASSFPEAGKNEKLFF. Looking up the rest from reference TRBV28 and TRBJ1-4 gives the full variable domain: DVKVTQSSRYLVKRTGEKVFLECVQDMDHENMFWYRQDPGLGLRLIYFSYDVKMKEKGDIPEGYSVSREKKERFSLILESASTNQTSMYLCASSFPEAGKNEKLFFGSGTQLSVL.

V is TRBV4-2 and J is TRBJ1-2; 8 nucleotides align to TRBD1. Unmatched junction bases numbered 13, after V lost 1 base and J lost 6 bases. CDR3 length: 17 residues. Germline V gene data show CDR1 as LGHNA and CDR2 as YNFKEQ. The CDR3 region is CASSQGPTGTGWNGYTF. In DNA, the CDR3 is TGTGCCAGCAGCCAAGGACCGACAGGGACAGGTTGGAATGGCTACACCTTC.

The CDR3 DNA is TGTGCCAGCAGCTGGCGGGGGCTCTATGGCTACACCTTC. Protein product: CASSWRGLYGYTF. The chain is built from TRBV5-8 and TRBJ1-2, with D possibly being TRBD1 (6 bases). The germline gives CDR1 SGHTS, CDR2 YDEGEE. Trimming removed 3 bases from V and 4 bases from J, with 10 bases in between. The CDR3 is 13 amino acids.

The CDR3 region has the DNA TGCAGTGCTGGGACTGCCAATGAGCAGTTCTTC. Protein product: CSAGTANEQFF. This chain connects TRBV20-1 to TRBJ2-1, with D possibly being TRBD2 (6 bases). Germline V lookup: CDR1 DFQATT, CDR2 SNEGSKA (reference sequence). The ends were cut back, 5 bases at V and 6 bases at J, with 8 bases in the middle. CDR3 size: 11 residues.

The chain is built from TRBV6-1 and TRBJ1-2; 7 bases line up with TRBD1. Per the germline V gene, CDR1 is MNHNS and CDR2 is SASEGT. The CDR3 covers 15 residues. V shed 6 bases and J 4 bases; nucleotides not matched to a gene: 11. The CDR3 loop reads CASSWSSGQAYGYTF. CDR3 bases: TGTGCCAGCAGCTGGAGCTCAGGACAGGCCTATGGCTACACCTTC.

The chain combines TRBV6-5 with TRBJ2-6; 7 nucleotides match TRBD2. The V gene end was trimmed by 6 bases and the J gene end by 4 bases; junction bases not matched to a gene: 6. The CDR3 spans 15 residues. In germline, CDR1 is MNHEY, CDR2 SVGAGI. CDR3 coding DNA: TGTGCCAGCAGGGGGGGGGATGGAGGGGCCAACGTCCTGACTTTC. Its translation: CASRGGDGGANVLTF.

The chain's CDR3 is CASSKTSGGGNEQFF. The CDR3 DNA reads as TGCGCCAGCAGCAAGACTAGCGGAGGGGGGAATGAGCAGTTCTTC. The chain uses TRBV5-1 and TRBJ2-1; 9 bases fit TRBD2. This CDR3 has 15 amino acids. Per germline, CDR1 SGHRS and CDR2 YFSETQ. Germline trimming cut 4 bases from V and 7 bases from J; bases unmatched to any gene: 9. The full variable domain, its missing parts supplied by reference TRBV5-1 and TRBJ2-1, is KAGVTQTPRYLIKTRGQQVTLSCSPISGHRSVSWYQQTPGQGLQFLFEYFSETQRNKGNFPGRFSGRQFSNSRSEMNVSTLELGDSALYLCASSKTSGGGNEQFFGPGTRLTVL.

This clone appeared once. V is TRBV9 and J is TRBJ1-4, with D maybe TRBD1 (5 bases). The CDR3 runs to 16 residues. Germline loops: CDR1 SGDLS, CDR2 YYNGEE. Trimming pared 0 bases from V and 7 bases from J, leaving 16 bases between. The chain's CDR3 is CASSVESGSGGEKLFF. Here the CDR3 DNA reads TGTGCCAGCAGCGTAGAATCAGGCTCCGGGGGTGAAAAACTGTTTTTT.

In DNA form, the CDR3 reads TGTGCCTGGAGGACATACCGGGACAGCGCGTATGGCTACACCTTC. Protein: CAWRTYRDSAYGYTF. V is TRBV30 and J is TRBJ1-2; TRBD1 matches 7 bases. The germline V gene encodes CDR1 GTSNPN and CDR2 SVGIG (reference sequence). J gave up 5 bases and V 3 bases, and 12 bases lay outside the gene matches. CDR3 length equals 15 residues.

The chain is built from TRBV29-1 and TRBJ2-1; 8 bases map to TRBD2. V gave up 3 bases and J gave up 0 bases; unmatched junction bases: 4. This CDR3 comprises 15 residues. Germline values: CDR1 SQVTM, CDR2 ANQGSEA. This CDR3 reads CSVEGTRDSYNEQFF. As DNA, the CDR3 is TGCAGCGTTGAGGGGACTAGGGACTCCTACAATGAGCAGTTCTTC.

The chain carries TRBV10-3 and TRBJ2-7; 13 nucleotides agree with TRBD2. The CDR3 is 15 amino acids. J gave up 2 bases and V 4 bases, and 2 bases lay outside the gene matches. CDR1 is ENHRY, CDR2 SYGVKD, per germline. The chain's CDR3 is CAISAGTSGTYEQYF. CDR3 sequence (DNA): TGTGCCATCAGTGCTGGGACTAGCGGGACCTACGAGCAGTACTTC.

The chain uses TRBV11-3 and TRBJ2-7; D is perhaps TRBD1 (5 bases). Trimming took off 1 base at V and 7 bases at J, with 14 bases between the two ends. Germline V gives CDR1 SGHNT, CDR2 YENEEA. The CDR3 length is 14 residues. CDR3 amino acids: CASSLGGSDREQYF. The CDR3 DNA sequence: TGTGCCAGCAGCTTAGGGGGCTCCGACCGGGAGCAGTACTTC.

This chain joins TRBV4-1 and TRBJ1-2; D perhaps matches TRBD1 (6 bases). Trimming shortened V by 2 bases and J by 0 bases, and 19 bases separated the two germline ends. This CDR3 is 18 amino acids long. Germline V lookup: CDR1 MGHRA, CDR2 YSYEKL. CDR3 amino acids: CASSQSQVLGTSNYGYTF. The CDR3 DNA reads as TGCGCCAGCAGCCAATCCCAAGTCTTGGGGACATCTAACTATGGCTACACCTTC.

The chain links TRBV28 to TRBJ2-3; D is possibly TRBD1 (5 bases). CDR1 and CDR2 (germline): MDHEN, SYDVKM. This CDR3 comprises 17 residues. Between the trimmed V and J ends, which lost 4 bases and 1 base, there was a span of 18 bases. CDR3 nucleotide sequence: TGTGCCAGCAGTTCCCTCGGGTCCAGCAGGGGCACAGATACGCAGTATTTT. Translating gives CASSSLGSSRGTDTQYF.

The gene calls are TRBV27 and TRBJ2-6; D is unclear. V was trimmed by 4 bases and J by 0 bases, leaving 16 bases between them. Germline V gene data show CDR1 as MNHEY and CDR2 as SMNVEV (reference sequence). The CDR3 is 18 residues long. CDR3 coding DNA: TGTGCCAGCAGTTCACCTTTACGGCAGGTCTCTGGGGCCAACGTCCTGACTTTC. It specifies CASSSPLRQVSGANVLTF.

The chain has TRBV7-3 and TRBJ1-2, with 7 positions matching TRBD1. Germline-derived CDR1 and CDR2 are SGHTA and FQGTGA. J gave up 2 bases and V 4 bases, and 1 base lay outside the gene matches. There are 13 residues in the CDR3. This CDR3 reads CASSSQGNYGYTF. For the CDR3, the DNA is TGTGCCAGCAGCTCACAGGGGAACTATGGCTACACCTTC. Filled out from reference TRBV7-3 and TRBJ1-2, the complete variable domain reads GAGVSQTPSNKVTEKGKYVELRCDPISGHTALYWYRQSLGQGPEFLIYFQGTGAADDSGLPNDRFFAVRPEGSVSTLKIQRTERGDSAVYLCASSSQGNYGYTFGSGTRLTVV.

Only one count was recorded for this clone. This chain joins TRBV10-3 and TRBJ2-7; D unclear. This CDR3 contains 11 residues. Per the germline V gene, CDR1 is ENHRY and CDR2 is SYGVKD. Trimming took off 4 bases at V and 5 bases at J, with 6 bases between the two ends. The CDR3 DNA reads TGTGCCATCAGTGTCCAGGACGAGCAGTACTTC. Translated: CAISVQDEQYF.

In its sample, this clone was seen once. This chain joins TRBV19 and TRBJ2-6, with a possible D match to TRBD1 (5 bases). Germline V gene sequence: CDR1 LNHDA, CDR2 SQIVND (reference sequence). Between the trimmed V and J ends, which lost 4 bases and 0 bases, there was a span of 7 bases. CDR3 size: 15 residues. The CDR3 region is CASSNRYSGANVLTF. In DNA, the CDR3 is TGTGCCAGTAGTAACAGGTACTCTGGGGCCAACGTCCTGACTTTC.

This clone was picked up one time. Other DNA sequences from this sample encode an identical CDR3 as well. The chain joins TRBV5-1 to TRBJ1-5; D is uncertain. Germline lookup yields CDR1 SGHRS and CDR2 YFSETQ. The CDR3 contains 13 residues. V was pared by 0 bases and J by 4 bases, with 5 bases between. Written as DNA, the CDR3 is TGCGCCAGCAGCTTGGCCGAGAATCAGCCCCAGCATTTT. It yields the protein CASSLAENQPQHF.

The chain employs TRBV19 and TRBJ1-5; D is undetermined. The CDR3 spans 14 residues. CDR1 is LNHDA and CDR2 is SQIVND in the germline V gene (reference sequence). Trimming took off 3 bases at V and 3 bases at J, with 9 bases between the two ends. The CDR3 region has the DNA TGTGCCAGTAGTATTGCAGGATACAATCAGCCCCAGCATTTT. This codes for CASSIAGYNQPQHF.